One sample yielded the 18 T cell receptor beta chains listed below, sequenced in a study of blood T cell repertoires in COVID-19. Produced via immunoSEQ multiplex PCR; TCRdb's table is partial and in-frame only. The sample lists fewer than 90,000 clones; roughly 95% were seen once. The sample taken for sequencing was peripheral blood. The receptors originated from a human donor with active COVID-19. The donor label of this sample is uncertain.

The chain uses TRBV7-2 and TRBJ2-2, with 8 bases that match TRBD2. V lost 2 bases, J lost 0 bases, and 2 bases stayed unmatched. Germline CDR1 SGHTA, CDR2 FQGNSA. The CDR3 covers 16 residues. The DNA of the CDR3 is TGTGCCAGCAGCTTAAGCGGGAGCTCGAACACCGGGGAGCTGTTTTTT. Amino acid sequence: CASSLSGSSNTGELFF.

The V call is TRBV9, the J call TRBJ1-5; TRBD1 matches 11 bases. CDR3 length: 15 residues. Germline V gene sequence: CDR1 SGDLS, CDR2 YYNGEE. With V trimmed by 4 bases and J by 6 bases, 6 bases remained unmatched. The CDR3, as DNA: TGTGCCAGCAGCTCAGGACAGGGGGCATCTCAGCCCCAGCATTTT. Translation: CASSSGQGASQPQHF.

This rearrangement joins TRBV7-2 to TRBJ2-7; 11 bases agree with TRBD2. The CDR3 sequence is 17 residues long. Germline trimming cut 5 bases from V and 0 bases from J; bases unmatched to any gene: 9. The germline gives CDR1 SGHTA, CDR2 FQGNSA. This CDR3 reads CASSLTGTSGSSYEQYF. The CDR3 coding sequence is TGTGCCAGCAGCCTCACCGGGACTAGCGGTAGCTCCTACGAGCAGTACTTC.

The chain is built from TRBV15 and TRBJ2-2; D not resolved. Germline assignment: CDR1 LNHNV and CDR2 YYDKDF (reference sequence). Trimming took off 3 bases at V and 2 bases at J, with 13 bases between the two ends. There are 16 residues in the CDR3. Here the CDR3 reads CATSRGPTSNTGELFF. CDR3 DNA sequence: TGTGCCACCAGCAGGGGCCCAACATCAAACACCGGGGAGCTGTTTTTT.

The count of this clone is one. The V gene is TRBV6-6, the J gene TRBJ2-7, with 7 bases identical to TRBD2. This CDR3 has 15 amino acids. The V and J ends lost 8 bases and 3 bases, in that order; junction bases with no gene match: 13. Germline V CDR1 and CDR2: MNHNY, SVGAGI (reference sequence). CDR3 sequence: CASGGGLGLVYEQYF. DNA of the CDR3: TGTGCCAGCGGGGGAGGGCTAGGACTAGTCTACGAGCAGTACTTC.

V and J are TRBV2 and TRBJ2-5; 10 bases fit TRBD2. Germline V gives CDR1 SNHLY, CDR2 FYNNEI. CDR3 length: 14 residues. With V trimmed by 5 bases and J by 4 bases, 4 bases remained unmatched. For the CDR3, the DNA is TGTGCCAGCAGTACCGGGACTAGCGCAGAGACCCAGTACTTC. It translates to CASSTGTSAETQYF.

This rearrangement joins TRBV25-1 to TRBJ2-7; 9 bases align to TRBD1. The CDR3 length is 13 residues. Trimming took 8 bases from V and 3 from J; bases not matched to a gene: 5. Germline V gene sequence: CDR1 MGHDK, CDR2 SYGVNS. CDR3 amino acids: CASGRTGDYEQYF. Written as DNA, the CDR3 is TGTGCCAGCGGACGGACAGGGGACTACGAGCAGTACTTC.

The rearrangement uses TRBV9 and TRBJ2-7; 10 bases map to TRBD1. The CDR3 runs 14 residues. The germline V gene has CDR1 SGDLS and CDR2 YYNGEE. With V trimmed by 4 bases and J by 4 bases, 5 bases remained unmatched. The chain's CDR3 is CASSRGDRGYEQYF. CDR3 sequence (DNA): TGTGCCAGCAGCAGGGGGGACAGGGGATACGAGCAGTACTTC.

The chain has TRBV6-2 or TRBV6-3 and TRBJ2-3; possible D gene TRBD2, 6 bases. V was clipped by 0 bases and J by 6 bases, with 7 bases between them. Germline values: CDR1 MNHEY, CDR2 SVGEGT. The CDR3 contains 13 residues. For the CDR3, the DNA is TGTGCCAGCAGTTACTCGAGCGGGGATACGCAGTATTTT. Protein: CASSYSSGDTQYF.

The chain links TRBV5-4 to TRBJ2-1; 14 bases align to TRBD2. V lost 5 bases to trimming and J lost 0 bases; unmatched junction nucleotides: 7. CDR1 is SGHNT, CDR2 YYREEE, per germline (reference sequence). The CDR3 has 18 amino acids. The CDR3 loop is CASSYGLAGGRSYNEQFF. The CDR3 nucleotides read TGTGCCAGCAGTTACGGACTAGCGGGAGGCCGCTCCTACAATGAGCAGTTCTTC. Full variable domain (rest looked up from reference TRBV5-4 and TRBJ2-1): ETGVTQSPTHLIKTRGQQVTLRCSSQSGHNTVSWYQQALGQGPQFIFQYYREEENGRGNFPPRFSGLQFPNYSSELNVNALELDDSALYLCASSYGLAGGRSYNEQFFGPGTRLTVL.

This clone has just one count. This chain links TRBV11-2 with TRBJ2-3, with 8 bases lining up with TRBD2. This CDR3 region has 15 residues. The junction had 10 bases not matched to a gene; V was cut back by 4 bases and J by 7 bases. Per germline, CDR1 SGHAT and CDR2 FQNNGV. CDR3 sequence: CASSSAGLGINTQYF. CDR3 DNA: TGTGCCAGCAGCTCCGCGGGACTAGGGATTAATACGCAGTATTTT.

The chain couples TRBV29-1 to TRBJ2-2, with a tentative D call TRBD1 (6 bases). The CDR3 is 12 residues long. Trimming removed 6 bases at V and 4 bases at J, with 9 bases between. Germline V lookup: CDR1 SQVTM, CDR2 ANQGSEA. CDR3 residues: CSVTGFTGELFF. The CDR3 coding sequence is TGCAGCGTCACAGGGTTCACCGGGGAGCTGTTTTTT.

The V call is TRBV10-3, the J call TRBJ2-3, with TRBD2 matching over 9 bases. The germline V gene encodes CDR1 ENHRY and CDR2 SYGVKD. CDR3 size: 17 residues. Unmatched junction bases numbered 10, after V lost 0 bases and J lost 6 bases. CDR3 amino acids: CAISESKDGGGADTQYF. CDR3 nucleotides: TGTGCCATCAGTGAGTCGAAGGATGGCGGGGGGGCGGATACGCAGTATTTT.

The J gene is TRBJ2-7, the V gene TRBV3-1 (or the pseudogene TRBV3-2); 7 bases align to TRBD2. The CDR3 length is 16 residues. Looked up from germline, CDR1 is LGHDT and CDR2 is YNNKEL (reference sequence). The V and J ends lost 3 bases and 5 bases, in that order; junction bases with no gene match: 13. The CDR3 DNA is TGTGCCAGCAGCCAGGACCAATTAGCGGGCCGAAACGAGCAGTACTTC. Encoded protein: CASSQDQLAGRNEQYF.

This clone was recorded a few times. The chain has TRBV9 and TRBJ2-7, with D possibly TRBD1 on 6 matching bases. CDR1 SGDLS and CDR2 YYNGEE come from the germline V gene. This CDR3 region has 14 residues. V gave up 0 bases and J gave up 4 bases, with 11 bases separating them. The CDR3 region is CASSVAGHSYEQYF. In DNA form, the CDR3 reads TGTGCCAGCAGCGTAGCGGGACACTCATACGAGCAGTACTTC. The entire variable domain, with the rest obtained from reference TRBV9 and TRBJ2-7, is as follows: DSGVTQTPKHLITATGQRVTLRCSPRSGDLSVYWYQQSLDQGLQFLIQYYNGEERAKGNILERFSAQQFPDLHSELNLSSLELGDSALYFCASSVAGHSYEQYFGPGTRLTVT.

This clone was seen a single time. The CDR3 DNA is TGTGCCAGCAGCCCGGACAGAATGAACACTGAAGCTTTCTTT. Amino acid sequence: CASSPDRMNTEAFF. J is TRBJ1-1 and V is TRBV3-1 (or the pseudogene TRBV3-2), with a weak D call TRBD1 (6 bases). V was clipped by 4 bases and J by 0 bases, with 9 bases between them. Germline CDR1 is LGHDT and CDR2 is YNNKEL (reference sequence). CDR3 length: 14 residues.

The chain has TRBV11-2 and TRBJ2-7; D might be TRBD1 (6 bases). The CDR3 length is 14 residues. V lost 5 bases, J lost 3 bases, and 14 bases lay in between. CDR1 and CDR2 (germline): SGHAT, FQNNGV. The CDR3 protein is CASSQTGKFYEQYF. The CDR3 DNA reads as TGTGCCAGCAGCCAGACAGGCAAATTCTACGAGCAGTACTTC.

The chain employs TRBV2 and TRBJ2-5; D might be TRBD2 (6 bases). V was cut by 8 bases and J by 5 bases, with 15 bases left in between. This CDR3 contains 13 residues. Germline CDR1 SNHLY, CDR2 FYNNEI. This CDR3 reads CASQGGGLETQYF. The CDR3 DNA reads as TGTGCCAGCCAAGGTGGAGGGTTGGAGACCCAGTACTTC.